The clone carrying this T cell receptor beta chain was observed once. Antigen specificity is unknown. The source of the sample is a study of OX40 agonist ivuxolimab in advanced cancers. Study-level findings and limits: Several nonresponders also turned out to have low normalized T-cell clonal expansion. The average count of expanded clones was higher among CD8+ T cells than among CD4+. Doses of 0.1 to 3.0 mg/kg were accompanied by clonal expansion of CD4+ and CD8+ blood T cells by week 6.

Generated by immunoSEQ multiplex PCR, the TCRdb table keeps only in-frame clones and is missing some. Among over 55,000 clones, roughly nine tenths were seen once, and the ten largest hold 2% to 2.5%. The material was CD4+ or CD8+ T cells sorted from blood, obtained in a trial of the OX40 agonist ivuxolimab. This TCR was sampled from an adult with an advanced solid tumor such as melanoma, head and neck, liver or kidney cancer.

CDR3 loop: CTSSQDWTSPPRAQYF. CDR3 bases: TGCACCAGCAGCCAAGATTGGACTAGCCCACCTAGGGCCCAGTACTTC. This chain uses TRBV1 with TRBJ2-5; TRBD2 was called by the table and not checked on the DNA. TRBV1 is termed a pseudogene. This CDR3 contains 16 residues.